The source of this T cell receptor (beta chain) is a study of cytomegalovirus exposure and HLA in healthy donors. Study results and limitations: Rarity characterized most TCR sequences, yet some public TCRs appeared in many donors. Roughly uniform sequencing depth across donors was assumed, possibly incorrectly. When analyzed later, a missense DCLRE1C variant was found to be linked to TCR beta V- and J-gene trimming. Some V segments could not be told apart, so they were left out, TRBV6-2 and TRBV6-3 among them.

Trimming left V 1 base short and J 10 bases short, with 13 bases between. The CDR3 has 13 amino acids. Germline-derived CDR1 and CDR2 are MGHRA and YSYEKL. PCR was performed using 60 Vbeta and 13 Jbeta primers. Sequencing was performed with immunoSEQ multiplex PCR; in TCRdb, only in-frame clones are kept and a portion is missing. Of under 200,000 clones in the sample, approximately 86% were seen once. Points on this clone: Its antigen remains unidentified.

The receptor was isolated from a woman aged 25 to 39 in good health and CMV-seronegative. This rearrangement joins TRBV4-1 to TRBJ1-1; a weak D match, TRBD1 (5 bases). Sequencing used PBMCs. The CDR3 DNA sequence: TGCGCCAGCAGCCAAGGGGGGGAGGACGCAGCTTTCTTT. This translates into CASSQGGEDAAFF.